Included here is one T cell receptor (beta chain) sequence, with context. Clinicians diagnosed patients from clinical symptoms, serum thyroxine and TRAb, thyroid ultrasound and orbital computed tomography. There were TCR beta CDR3 regions amplified from RNA transcripts. The HTBI set primed first-round TCR CDR3 RT-PCR. One entry per CDR3 protein, called by TCRdb with MiXCR from the multiplex PCR reads. This sample has hundreds of thousands of distinct CDR3 sequences, with roughly a sixth found just once. The sample belongs to a study of T cells in Graves' hyperthyroidism and ophthalmopathy. Study background: Peripheral blood was obtained at initial diagnosis, preceding any treatment.

Sequencing used blood. The TCR originated in a woman aged 45-60 years with Graves' hyperthyroidism that later progressed to Graves' ophthalmopathy.

The CDR3 spells CASSGQDGGYNEQFF. The CDR3 bases are TGTGCCAGCAGTGGCCAGGACGGGGGTTACAATGAGCAGTTCTTC. V is TRBV6-1 and J is TRBJ2-1, with D possibly being TRBD2 (6 bases). The germline CDR1 and CDR2 sequences are MNHNS and SASEGT. The CDR3 runs to 15 residues. V lost 4 bases and J lost 4, with 14 bases in between.